Listed below are T cell receptor beta chains from one sample, sequenced in a study of blood T cells in healthy people across ages. TCRdb redid the calling of the 5' RACE reads with MiXCR, one entry per CDR3 protein. In the table there are some 1.4 million distinct CDR3 sequences, around two fifths of which are singletons. The sample comprised blood. These receptors came from a woman in her late teens or twenties in good health. Both conserved end residues are part of each CDR3. D genes are given only for firm matches. Expanded clones are given a class, and other clones once, few, many or no size at all.

J gene: TRBJ2-1
D gene: NA
V gene: TRBV7-2
clone size: few
CDR3 protein: CASSFPGYDNEQFF

J gene: TRBJ2-1
D gene: NA
V gene: TRBV18
clone size: many
CDR3 protein: CASSPRLDNEQFF

J gene: TRBJ2-5
D gene: TRBD2
V gene: TRBV7-8
clone size: NA
CDR3 protein: CASSPTRLAQETQYF

J gene: TRBJ2-7
D gene: TRBD1
V gene: TRBV20-1
clone size: NA
CDR3 protein: CSARDDGQGAFEQYF

J gene: TRBJ2-1
D gene: NA
V gene: TRBV6-2/TRBV6-3
clone size: NA
CDR3 protein: CASSPMYNEQFF

J gene: TRBJ2-7
D gene: NA
V gene: TRBV28
clone size: once
CDR3 protein: CATSNSLGYEQYF

J gene: TRBJ2-7
D gene: NA
V gene: TRBV5-1
clone size: few
CDR3 protein: CASSLGGRDDEQYF

J gene: TRBJ1-1
D gene: NA
V gene: TRBV7-6
clone size: once
CDR3 protein: CASSLTREVGEAFF

J gene: TRBJ2-7
D gene: NA
V gene: TRBV30
clone size: NA
CDR3 protein: CAGYRRDSFYEQYF

J gene: TRBJ2-7
D gene: NA
V gene: TRBV9
clone size: many
CDR3 protein: CASSVISNSYEQYF

J gene: TRBJ2-1
D gene: TRBD2
V gene: TRBV7-6
clone size: NA
CDR3 protein: CASSPLPAGGTYNEQFF

J gene: TRBJ2-7
D gene: TRBD2
V gene: TRBV29-1
clone size: many
CDR3 protein: CSVEGLAGASYEQYF

J gene: TRBJ2-7
D gene: NA
V gene: TRBV29-1
clone size: few
CDR3 protein: CSVEENPGYEQYF

J gene: TRBJ1-2
D gene: NA
V gene: TRBV11-2
clone size: NA
CDR3 protein: CASSSVGTAYGYTF

J gene: NA
D gene: NA
V gene: TRBV20-1
clone size: NA
CDR3 protein: CSARVRTYEQYF

J gene: TRBJ1-2
D gene: TRBD1
V gene: TRBV10-1
clone size: NA
CDR3 protein: CARRDRDNYGYTF

J gene: TRBJ1-1
D gene: NA
V gene: TRBV5-1
clone size: few
CDR3 protein: CASSPRLPNTEAFF

J gene: TRBJ2-1
D gene: TRBD1
V gene: TRBV6-5
clone size: NA
CDR3 protein: CASSYSTGQQFF

J gene: TRBJ2-3
D gene: NA
V gene: TRBV9
clone size: few
CDR3 protein: CASSSSGSASTDTQYF

J gene: TRBJ2-7
D gene: NA
V gene: TRBV3-1
clone size: few
CDR3 protein: CASSQGVQFVNEQYF

J gene: NA
D gene: TRBD1
V gene: TRBV6-6
clone size: NA
CDR3 protein: CASTPSGDRGSYEQYF

J gene: TRBJ1-1
D gene: TRBD1
V gene: TRBV4-3
clone size: NA
CDR3 protein: CASSQESRGLGAFF

J gene: TRBJ2-5
D gene: NA
V gene: TRBV28
clone size: few
CDR3 protein: CASSQKSKGVQETQYF

J gene: TRBJ1-2
D gene: TRBD1
V gene: TRBV2
clone size: NA
CDR3 protein: CTSSESGDSDGYTF

J gene: TRBJ1-2
D gene: NA
V gene: TRBV12-3/TRBV12-4
clone size: NA
CDR3 protein: CASSFPGNYGYTF

J gene: TRBJ1-1
D gene: NA
V gene: TRBV12-3/TRBV12-4
clone size: NA
CDR3 protein: CASSSGPENTEAFF

J gene: TRBJ2-7
D gene: TRBD2
V gene: TRBV20-1
clone size: NA
CDR3 protein: CSARSGLAGDLPSYEQYF

J gene: TRBJ2-1
D gene: NA
V gene: TRBV11-2
clone size: NA
CDR3 protein: CASSRGQSYNEQFF

J gene: TRBJ1-1
D gene: NA
V gene: TRBV28
clone size: NA
CDR3 protein: CASSPGQLEAFF

J gene: TRBJ1-5
D gene: NA
V gene: TRBV28
clone size: NA
CDR3 protein: CASSLPQGSNQPQHF

J gene: TRBJ2-1
D gene: TRBD2
V gene: TRBV7-2
clone size: NA
CDR3 protein: CASSLFLSGGYNEQFF

J gene: TRBJ2-3
D gene: TRBD1
V gene: TRBV20-1
clone size: NA
CDR3 protein: CSARDRDRGFTDTQYF

J gene: TRBJ1-1
D gene: NA
V gene: TRBV6-5
clone size: NA
CDR3 protein: CASSRGATPRRPEAFF

J gene: TRBJ2-3
D gene: NA
V gene: TRBV12-3/TRBV12-4
clone size: few
CDR3 protein: CASRIQGSRTDTQYF

J gene: TRBJ2-5
D gene: NA
V gene: TRBV2
clone size: NA
CDR3 protein: CASKDGLSNNEQYF

J gene: NA
D gene: NA
V gene: TRBV3-1
clone size: NA
CDR3 protein: CASSAPGGYYNEQYF

J gene: TRBJ2-7
D gene: NA
V gene: TRBV24-1
clone size: NA
CDR3 protein: CATSEGDGRVYEQYF

J gene: TRBJ1-5
D gene: TRBD1
V gene: TRBV9
clone size: many
CDR3 protein: CASSVSGGAGQPQHF

J gene: NA
D gene: TRBD1
V gene: TRBV27
clone size: few
CDR3 protein: CASSLSARTGSEQYF

J gene: TRBJ2-3
D gene: TRBD2
V gene: TRBV27
clone size: few
CDR3 protein: CASSRAGGGNTDTQYF